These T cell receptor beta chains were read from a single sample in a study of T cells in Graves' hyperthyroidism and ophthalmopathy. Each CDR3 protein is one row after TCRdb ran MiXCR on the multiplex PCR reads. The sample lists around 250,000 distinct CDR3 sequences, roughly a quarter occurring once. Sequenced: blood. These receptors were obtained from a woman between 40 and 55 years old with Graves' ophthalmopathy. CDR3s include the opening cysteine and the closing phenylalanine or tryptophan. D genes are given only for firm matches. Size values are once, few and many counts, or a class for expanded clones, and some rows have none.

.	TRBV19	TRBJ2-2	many	TGTGCCAGTACCGGAGCACTACTCACCGGGGAGCTGTTTTTT	CASTGALLTGELFF
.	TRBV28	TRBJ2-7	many	TGTGCCAGCAGTTTCGACTGGCACCTCGAGCAGTACTTC	CASSFDWHLEQYF
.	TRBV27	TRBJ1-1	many	TGTGCCAGCAGTTCGAGGCGTACGAACACTGAAGCTTTCTTT	CASSSRRTNTEAFF
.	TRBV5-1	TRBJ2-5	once	TGCGCCAGCTCCCTCGGGGGAACAGAGACCCAGTACTTC	CASSLGGTETQYF
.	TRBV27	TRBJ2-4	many	TGTGCCAGCAGTTTAGGGGGGAGTGGAAACATTCAGTACTTC	CASSLGGSGNIQYF
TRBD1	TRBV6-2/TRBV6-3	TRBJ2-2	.	TGTGCCAGCAGTCAGGGGGTGGATAGTGGCACCGGGGAGCTGTTTTTT	CASSQGVDSGTGELFF
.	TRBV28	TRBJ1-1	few	TGTGCCAGCAGCGAGGCCATCTTCGAGGGTGAAGCTTTCTTT	CASSEAIFEGEAFF
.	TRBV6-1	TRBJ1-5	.	TGTGCCAGCAGTGAGAAGGTGCAGAGAACTTCCAATCAGCCCCAGCATTTT	CASSEKVQRTSNQPQHF
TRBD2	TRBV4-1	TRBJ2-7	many	TGCGCCAGCAGCCAAGAAGCAGCGGGAGGGGCTTACGAGCAGTACTTC	CASSQEAAGGAYEQYF
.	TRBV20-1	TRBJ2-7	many	TGCAGTGCTAGAGATCTTGATAGCGGCTCCTACGAGCAGTACTTC	CSARDLDSGSYEQYF
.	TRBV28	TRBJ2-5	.	TGTGCCAGCAGTTTAGCGGCGGGGAACCAAGAGACCCAGTACTTC	CASSLAAGNQETQYF